One sample yielded the 23 T cell receptor beta chains listed below, sequenced in a study of technical replicates of blood from a few donors. Libraries were prepared by immunoSEQ multiplex PCR; TCRdb keeps only in-frame clonotypes and omits some of them. The table lists more than 75,000 clones, roughly 94% of them singletons, with 0.2% to 0.25% in the top ten. The sequencing input was T cells isolated from PBMCs. The receptor set was obtained from a human donor in good health.

In DNA form, the CDR3 reads TGTGCCACCAGCAAACAACAGACCCAGTACTTC. It is translated as CATSKQQTQYF. The chain carries TRBV15 and TRBJ2-5; D is unclear. V shed 4 bases and J shed 6 bases, with 6 bases lying between them. The CDR3 is made up of 11 amino acids. CDR1 and CDR2 from the germline V gene are LNHNV and YYDKDF (reference sequence).

V and J are TRBV11-2 and TRBJ2-7; no definite D call. Germline V lookup: CDR1 SGHAT, CDR2 FQNNGV. With 3 bases removed from V and 4 bases from J, the gap between germline ends came to 13 bases. The CDR3 has 14 amino acids. For the CDR3, the DNA is TGTGCCAGCAGCTTGACGGGTGTCGATTACGAGCAGTACTTC. Translation gives CASSLTGVDYEQYF.

This clone was recorded once. This sequence joins TRBV6-6 and TRBJ2-1; TRBD1 agrees at 8 bases. Germline CDR1 MNHNY, CDR2 SVGAGI (reference sequence). V lost 0 bases, J lost 8 bases, and 9 bases stayed unmatched. CDR3 length: 16 amino acids. The CDR3, as DNA: TGTGCCAGCAGTTACTCGATTAGGGCAGGGGGCGATGAGCAGTTCTTC. This codes for CASSYSIRAGGDEQFF.

The chain combines TRBV6-5 with TRBJ1-5; D gene ambiguous. V was trimmed by 5 bases and J by 2 bases, leaving 10 bases between them. The CDR3 has 14 residues. Germline CDR1 and CDR2: MNHEY and SVGAGI. The DNA for the CDR3 is TGTGCCAGCAGTCCCGGGTCAGGCAATCAGCCCCAGCATTTT. Translated, it gives CASSPGSGNQPQHF.

The chain is built from TRBV2 and TRBJ1-1; unclear D gene. Germline V lookup: CDR1 SNHLY, CDR2 FYNNEI. CDR3 length: 11 amino acids. Trimming shortened V by 7 bases and J by 7 bases, and 10 bases separated the two germline ends. The CDR3 DNA follows: TGTGCCAGCATAGACCGGGGTGAAGCTTTCTTT. Protein: CASIDRGEAFF. The variable domain in full, with the rest retrieved from reference TRBV2 and TRBJ1-1, is EPEVTQTPSHQVTQMGQEVILRCVPISNHLYFYWYRQILGQKVEFLVSFYNNEISEKSEIFDDQFSVERPDGSNFTLKIRSTKLEDSAMYFCASIDRGEAFFGQGTRLTVV.

The rearrangement uses TRBV19 and TRBJ2-5; TRBD1 aligns across 8 bases. The germline gives CDR1 LNHDA, CDR2 SQIVND (reference sequence). V was clipped by 3 bases and J by 5 bases; unmatched bases: 20. This CDR3 region has 19 residues. In nucleotides, the CDR3 is TGTGCCAGTAGTATCGGACAGGGAAAGATAGGCTGGGTGGTGGAGACCCAGTACTTC. It is translated as CASSIGQGKIGWVVETQYF.

This clone appeared a few times. This CDR3 reads CASSLSGTGRGLTEAFF. The CDR3 coding sequence is TGTGCCAGCAGCTTGTCCGGGACAGGGAGGGGGCTGACTGAAGCTTTCTTT. This chain connects TRBV5-6 to TRBJ1-1; 9 bases agree with TRBD1. With 1 base clipped from V and 5 bases from J, the junction kept 12 bases outside the gene matches. Germline assignment: CDR1 SGHDT and CDR2 YYEEEE. The CDR3 is made up of 17 amino acids.

The genes are TRBV30 and TRBJ2-5; the match to TRBD2 covers 16 bases. Trimming cost V 3 bases and J 1 base; bases outside gene matches: 14. Germline CDR1 and CDR2: GTSNPN and SVGIG (reference sequence). The CDR3 totals 20 residues. The CDR3, as DNA: TGTGCCTGGAGCGGGACTAGCGGGGGGGAGGTGCGATATCCCCAAGAGACCCAGTACTTC. Its protein is CAWSGTSGGEVRYPQETQYF. The whole variable domain, filled in from reference TRBV30 and TRBJ2-5, reads SQTIHQWPATLVQPVGSPLSLECTVEGTSNPNLYWYRQAAGRGLQLLFYSVGIGQISSEVPQNLSASRPQDRQFILSSKKLLLSDSGFYLCAWSGTSGGEVRYPQETQYFGPGTRLLVL.

The rearrangement joins TRBV28 to TRBJ2-1, with 13 bases lining up with TRBD2. V trimming: 8 bases; J trimming: 1 base; junction bases outside the gene matches: 23. Germline-derived CDR1 and CDR2 are MDHEN and SYDVKM. The CDR3 spans 22 residues. DNA for the CDR3: TGTGCCAGCGCCTCGACAGGGGCGTATACTAGCGGGAGGGTTGGGTCCTACAATGAGCAGTTCTTC. Translating gives CASASTGAYTSGRVGSYNEQFF.

The chain couples TRBV19 to TRBJ1-4, with D possibly TRBD1 on 5 matching bases. Trimming cost V 1 base and J 8 bases, with 11 bases left between them. The CDR3 sequence is 14 residues long. Germline V CDR1 and CDR2: LNHDA, SQIVND (reference sequence). CDR3 sequence reads: CASSIGQGGEKLFF. CDR3 sequence (DNA): TGTGCCAGTAGTATAGGGCAGGGAGGGGAAAAACTGTTTTTT.

The chain links TRBV15 to TRBJ1-4; D is unclear. V lost 0 bases to trimming and J lost 6 bases, with 17 bases between them. CDR3 size: 17 residues. Germline-derived CDR1 and CDR2 are LNHNV and YYDKDF (reference sequence). The CDR3 region has the DNA TGTGCCACCAGCAGAGACGGGAGGCGGGCTTTGGATGAAAAACTGTTTTTT. Its translation: CATSRDGRRALDEKLFF.

The V and J genes are TRBV27 and TRBJ2-7; TRBD2 is a possible D gene (5 bases). V was clipped by 4 bases and J by 1 base, with 8 bases between them. From germline, CDR1 is MNHEY and CDR2 SMNVEV (reference sequence). The CDR3 length is 13 residues. Here the CDR3 DNA reads TGTGCCAGCAGTTACCCGGGGTCCTACGAGCAGTACTTC. This sequence encodes CASSYPGSYEQYF.

The chain joins TRBV19 to TRBJ2-3; 11 bases match TRBD1. Unmatched junction bases numbered 7, after V lost 7 bases and J lost 7 bases. The CDR3 consists of 14 residues. CDR1 is LNHDA and CDR2 is SQIVND in the germline V gene (reference sequence). This CDR3 reads CASTAGTGGNTQYF. CDR3 DNA sequence: TGTGCCAGTACCGCCGGGACAGGGGGAAATACGCAGTATTTT.

The chain recombines TRBV29-1 with TRBJ1-1, with D tentatively TRBD1 (5 bases). Germline CDR1 and CDR2: SQVTM and ANQGSEA. Trimming cost V 3 bases and J 3 bases, with 14 bases left between them. The CDR3 has 14 amino acids. Written as DNA, the CDR3 is TGCAGCGTTGATGCAGGGCAGTCGTACACTGAAGCTTTCTTT. Residues: CSVDAGQSYTEAFF.

The chain combines TRBV19 with TRBJ2-5, with D possibly matching TRBD2 (5 bases). This CDR3 region has 16 residues. CDR1 and CDR2 (germline): LNHDA, SQIVND (reference sequence). V gave up 6 bases and J gave up 1 base, with 18 bases separating them. CDR3 protein: CASSRWRASTQETQYF. In DNA form, the CDR3 reads TGTGCCAGTAGCAGGTGGCGGGCATCGACCCAAGAGACCCAGTACTTC.

This clone occurred once. The chain combines TRBV30 with TRBJ1-2; a weak D match, TRBD1 (6 bases). This CDR3 region has 14 residues. The ends were cut back, 0 bases at V and 1 base at J, with 9 bases in the middle. Germline CDR1 reads GTSNPN; CDR2 reads SVGIG (reference sequence). The CDR3 region is CAWSVDRLNYGYTF. The CDR3 DNA reads TGTGCCTGGAGTGTAGACAGGCTTAACTATGGCTACACCTTC.

In this sample, this clone turned up once. The chain links TRBV7-8 to TRBJ1-5; tentatively, D is TRBD1 (6 bases). The germline CDR1 and CDR2 sequences are SGHVS and FQNEAQ. V shed 3 bases and J shed 1 base, with 19 bases lying between them. The CDR3 sequence is 18 residues long. This CDR3 reads CASSLRGLGTTSNQPQHF. The CDR3, as DNA: TGTGCCAGCAGCTTGAGGGGTCTGGGGACAACAAGCAATCAGCCCCAGCATTTT.

The chain uses TRBV5-1 and TRBJ1-1; TRBD1 might be the D (5 bases). CDR1 SGHRS and CDR2 YFSETQ come from the germline V gene. The CDR3 is 15 residues long. The germline V and J ends were trimmed by 1 base and 1 base, with 11 bases remaining between them. In nucleotides, the CDR3 is TGCGCCAGCAGCTTGTTTGGACAACAGAACACTGAAGCTTTCTTT. Amino acids: CASSLFGQQNTEAFF.

This clone was counted a single time. The CDR3 region has the DNA TGTGCCAGCTCACCCGCACAGGGCTCTGGAAACACCATATATTTT. This gives the protein CASSPAQGSGNTIYF. V usage is TRBV18 and J usage is TRBJ1-3, with D maybe TRBD1 (6 bases). Germline CDR1 reads KGHSH; CDR2 reads LQKENI. This CDR3 spans 15 amino acids. V gave up 3 bases and J gave up 0 bases, with 9 bases separating them.

The CDR3, as DNA: TGTGCCAGCACCCCGGGACAGGGCTACGAGCAGTACTTC. Amino acid sequence: CASTPGQGYEQYF. The chain links TRBV28 to TRBJ2-7; 9 nucleotides agree with TRBD1. CDR1 is MDHEN and CDR2 is SYDVKM in the germline V gene. The CDR3 spans 13 residues. V lost 7 bases, J lost 3 bases, and 4 bases stayed unmatched.

In its sample, this clone was seen once. The J gene is TRBJ2-1, the V gene TRBV7-2; 13 bases agree with TRBD2. Trimming removed 7 bases from V and 7 bases from J; junction bases left unmatched: 7. Germline CDR1 is SGHTA and CDR2 is FQGNSA. The CDR3 length is 15 residues. CDR3: CASNPTSGRANEQFF. The CDR3 nucleotides are TGTGCCAGCAACCCCACTAGCGGGAGGGCAAATGAGCAGTTCTTC.

This chain connects TRBV6-6 to TRBJ1-1; 10 nucleotides line up with TRBD1. The germline gives CDR1 MNHNY, CDR2 SVGAGI (reference sequence). Trimming at V came to 7 bases and at J to 0 bases, leaving 5 bases not matched to a gene. The CDR3 is 15 residues long. CDR3 in amino acids: CASTKTGGLNTEAFF. CDR3 bases: TGTGCCAGCACCAAGACAGGGGGCTTGAACACTGAAGCTTTCTTT.

The gene calls are TRBV7-6 and TRBJ2-1; 9 positions match TRBD2. V was pared by 8 bases and J by 9 bases, with 11 bases of the junction left unmatched. The CDR3 runs to 14 residues. Per the germline V gene, CDR1 is SGHVS and CDR2 is FNYEAQ. This CDR3 reads CASGSLAGEAEQFF. CDR3 sequence (DNA): TGTGCCAGCGGTTCCTTAGCGGGAGAGGCTGAGCAGTTCTTC.